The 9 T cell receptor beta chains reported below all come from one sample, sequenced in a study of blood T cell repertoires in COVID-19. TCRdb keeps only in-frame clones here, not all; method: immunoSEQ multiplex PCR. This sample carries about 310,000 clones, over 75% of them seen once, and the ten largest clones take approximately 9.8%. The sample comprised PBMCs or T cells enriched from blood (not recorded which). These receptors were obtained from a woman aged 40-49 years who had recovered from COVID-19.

CDR3 coding DNA: TGTGCCAGCAGCTTAAAACTAGCGGCAAAGGGCGGGGAGCTGTTTTTT. This codes for CASSLKLAAKGGELFF. V usage is TRBV11-3 and J usage is TRBJ2-2; TRBD2 matches at 8 bases. This CDR3 is built from 16 residues. The germline V gene encodes CDR1 SGHNT and CDR2 YENEEA. Germline trimming cut 2 bases from V and 7 bases from J; bases unmatched to any gene: 9.

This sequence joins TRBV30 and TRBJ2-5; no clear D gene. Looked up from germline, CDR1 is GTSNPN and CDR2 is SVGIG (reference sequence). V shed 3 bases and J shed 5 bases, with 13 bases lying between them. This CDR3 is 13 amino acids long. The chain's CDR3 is CAWSGGRFETQYF. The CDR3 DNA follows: TGTGCCTGGAGCGGCGGCCGGTTCGAGACCCAGTACTTC.

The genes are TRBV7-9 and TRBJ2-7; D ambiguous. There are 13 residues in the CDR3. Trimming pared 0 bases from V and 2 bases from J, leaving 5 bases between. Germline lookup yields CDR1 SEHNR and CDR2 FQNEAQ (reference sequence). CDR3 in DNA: TGTGCCAGCAGCTTAGCGTCAGCCTACGAGCAGTACTTC. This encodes CASSLASAYEQYF.

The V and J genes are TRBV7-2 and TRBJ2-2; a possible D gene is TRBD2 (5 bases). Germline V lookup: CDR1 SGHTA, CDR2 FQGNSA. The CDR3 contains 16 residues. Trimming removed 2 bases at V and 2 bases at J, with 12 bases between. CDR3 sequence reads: CASSLNGRGNTGELFF. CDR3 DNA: TGTGCCAGCAGCTTAAATGGACGGGGTAACACCGGGGAGCTGTTTTTT.

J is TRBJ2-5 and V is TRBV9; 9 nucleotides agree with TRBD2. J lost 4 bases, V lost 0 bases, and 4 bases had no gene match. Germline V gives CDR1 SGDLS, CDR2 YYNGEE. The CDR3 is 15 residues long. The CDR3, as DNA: TGTGCCAGCAGCGTAGGGGTAGCGGGAGTAGAGACCCAGTACTTC. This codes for CASSVGVAGVETQYF.

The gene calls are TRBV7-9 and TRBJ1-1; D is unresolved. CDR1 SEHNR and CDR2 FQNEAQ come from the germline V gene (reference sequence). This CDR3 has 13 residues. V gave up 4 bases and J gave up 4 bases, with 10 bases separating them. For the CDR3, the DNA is TGTGCCAGCAGCTCGGCCTGGGCCACTGAAGCTTTCTTT. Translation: CASSSAWATEAFF.

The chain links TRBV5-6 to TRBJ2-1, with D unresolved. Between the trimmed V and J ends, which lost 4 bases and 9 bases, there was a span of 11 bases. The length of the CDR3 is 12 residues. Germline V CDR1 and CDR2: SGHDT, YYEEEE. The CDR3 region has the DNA TGTGCCAGCAGCCACCTCTCGGGTGAGCAGTTCTTC. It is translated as CASSHLSGEQFF.

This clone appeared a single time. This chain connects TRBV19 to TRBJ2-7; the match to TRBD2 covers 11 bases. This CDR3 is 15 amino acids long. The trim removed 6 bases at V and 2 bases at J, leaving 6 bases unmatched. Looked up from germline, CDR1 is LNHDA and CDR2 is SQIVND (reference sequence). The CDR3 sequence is CASRPGLAEPYEQYF. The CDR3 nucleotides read TGTGCCAGTAGGCCGGGACTAGCGGAACCCTACGAGCAGTACTTC.

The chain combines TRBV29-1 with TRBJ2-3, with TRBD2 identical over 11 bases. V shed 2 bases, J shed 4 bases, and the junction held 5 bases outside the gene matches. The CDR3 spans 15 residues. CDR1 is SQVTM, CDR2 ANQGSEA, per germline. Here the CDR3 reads CSVETGLAVSDTQYF. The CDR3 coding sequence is TGCAGCGTTGAAACGGGACTAGCGGTATCAGATACGCAGTATTTT.